Listed here is a single TCR beta chain. Its antigen remains unknown. This entry is derived from a study of T cell responses to AZD1222 COVID-19 vaccine. Pooled in the analysis were second doses at about 4 or about 12 weeks. Study-level results: The number of AZD1222 recipients seropositive at baseline was only 5 to 7. Every sample of the repertoires postdated the peak T cell response. Donors were chiefly white British, with a greater number of females, and clonal diversity was perhaps underestimated.

This CDR3 spans 14 amino acids. The germline V gene has CDR1 MNHEY and CDR2 SMNVEV (reference sequence). Trimming took 5 bases from V and 2 from J, leaving 13 bases between them. This table comes from immunoSEQ multiplex PCR, and its TCRdb copy is limited to in-frame clones, with some not included. The sample holds 70,000 to 95,000 clones, around 90% seen once. The sample was peripheral blood, taken 28 days after the second AZD1222 dose. The TCR was taken from an adult who received the AZD1222 COVID-19 vaccine. This sequence joins TRBV27 and TRBJ2-7; no definite D call. The CDR3 coding sequence is TGTGCCAGCAGTCCTTCGAGGCAGACCTACGAGCAGTACTTC. Translating it yields CASSPSRQTYEQYF.